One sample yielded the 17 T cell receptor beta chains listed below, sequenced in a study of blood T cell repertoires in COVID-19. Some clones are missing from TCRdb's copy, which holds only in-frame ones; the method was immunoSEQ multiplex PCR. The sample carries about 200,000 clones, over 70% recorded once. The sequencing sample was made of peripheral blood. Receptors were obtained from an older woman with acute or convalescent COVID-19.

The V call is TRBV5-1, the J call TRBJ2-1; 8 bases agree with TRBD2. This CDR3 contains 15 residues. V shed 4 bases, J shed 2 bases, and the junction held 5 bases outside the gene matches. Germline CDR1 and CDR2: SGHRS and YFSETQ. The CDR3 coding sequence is TGCGCCAGCAGCCCTGGACTAGCAGCCTACAATGAGCAGTTCTTC. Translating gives CASSPGLAAYNEQFF. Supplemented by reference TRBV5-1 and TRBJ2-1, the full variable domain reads KAGVTQTPRYLIKTRGQQVTLSCSPISGHRSVSWYQQTPGQGLQFLFEYFSETQRNKGNFPGRFSGRQFSNSRSEMNVSTLELGDSALYLCASSPGLAAYNEQFFGPGTRLTVL.

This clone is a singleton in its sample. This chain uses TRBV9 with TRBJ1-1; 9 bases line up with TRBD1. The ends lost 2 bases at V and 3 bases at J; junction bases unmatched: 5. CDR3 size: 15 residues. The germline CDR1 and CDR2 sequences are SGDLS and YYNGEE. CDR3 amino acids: CASSVGTGTHTEAFF. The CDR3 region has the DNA TGTGCCAGCAGCGTCGGGACAGGGACGCACACTGAAGCTTTCTTT.

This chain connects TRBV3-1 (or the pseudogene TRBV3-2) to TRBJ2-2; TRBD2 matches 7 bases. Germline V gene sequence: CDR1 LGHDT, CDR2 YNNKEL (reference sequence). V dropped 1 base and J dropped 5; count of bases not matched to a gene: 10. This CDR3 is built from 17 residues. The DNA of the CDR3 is TGTGCCAGCAGCCAAGGGTACGGCGGGAGTGGTACCGGGGAGCTGTTTTTT. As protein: CASSQGYGGSGTGELFF.

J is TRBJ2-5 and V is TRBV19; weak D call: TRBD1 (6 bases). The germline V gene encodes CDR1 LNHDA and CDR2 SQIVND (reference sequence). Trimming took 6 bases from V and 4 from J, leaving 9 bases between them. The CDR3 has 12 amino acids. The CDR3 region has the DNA TGTGCCAGTAGACAGGGTACAGAGACCCAGTACTTC. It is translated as CASRQGTETQYF.

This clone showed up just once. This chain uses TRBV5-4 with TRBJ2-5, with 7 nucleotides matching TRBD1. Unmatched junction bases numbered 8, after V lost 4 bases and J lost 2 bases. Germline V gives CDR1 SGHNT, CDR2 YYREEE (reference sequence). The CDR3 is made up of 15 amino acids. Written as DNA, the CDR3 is TGTGCCAGCAGCCTGCCACAGGGGCCTCAAGAGACCCAGTACTTC. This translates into CASSLPQGPQETQYF.

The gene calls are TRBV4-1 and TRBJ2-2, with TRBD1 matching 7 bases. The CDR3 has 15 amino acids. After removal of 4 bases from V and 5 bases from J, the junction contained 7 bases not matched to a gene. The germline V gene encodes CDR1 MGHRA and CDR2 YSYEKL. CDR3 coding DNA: TGCGCCAGCAGCCCGAGACAGGGTACAACCGGGGAGCTGTTTTTT. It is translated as CASSPRQGTTGELFF.

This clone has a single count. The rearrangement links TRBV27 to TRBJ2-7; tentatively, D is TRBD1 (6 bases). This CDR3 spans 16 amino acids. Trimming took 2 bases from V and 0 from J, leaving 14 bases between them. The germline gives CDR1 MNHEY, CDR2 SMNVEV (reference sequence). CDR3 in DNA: TGTGCCAGCAGTTTACGGGCAGGGGTCAGCTCCTACGAGCAGTACTTC. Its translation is CASSLRAGVSSYEQYF.

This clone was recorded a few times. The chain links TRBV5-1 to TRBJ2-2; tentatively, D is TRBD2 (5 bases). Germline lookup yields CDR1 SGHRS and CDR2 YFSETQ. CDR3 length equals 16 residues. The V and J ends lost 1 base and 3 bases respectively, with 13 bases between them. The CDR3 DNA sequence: TGCGCCAGCAGCTTGTTCGGACTCCCGGACACCGGGGAGCTGTTTTTT. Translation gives CASSLFGLPDTGELFF.

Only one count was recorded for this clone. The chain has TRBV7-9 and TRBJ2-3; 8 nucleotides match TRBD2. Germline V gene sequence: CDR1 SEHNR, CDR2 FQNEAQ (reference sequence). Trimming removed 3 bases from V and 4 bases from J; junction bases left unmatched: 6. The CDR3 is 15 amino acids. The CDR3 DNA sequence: TGTGCCAGCAGCTTGGAGCGGGAGTACTCAGATACGCAGTATTTT. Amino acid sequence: CASSLEREYSDTQYF.

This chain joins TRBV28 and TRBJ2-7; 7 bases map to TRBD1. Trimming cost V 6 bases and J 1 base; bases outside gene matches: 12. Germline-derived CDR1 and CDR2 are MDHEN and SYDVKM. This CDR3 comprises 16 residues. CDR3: CASRRVGTGDSYEQYF. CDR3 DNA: TGTGCCAGCAGACGCGTAGGTACAGGGGATTCCTACGAGCAGTACTTC.

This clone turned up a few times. The CDR3 coding sequence is TGTGCCAGCAGTTTATCGGGGGGAAATAATTCACCCCTCCACTTT. It is translated as CASSLSGGNNSPLHF. The V call is TRBV27, the J call TRBJ1-6; D might be TRBD1 (5 bases). Trimming left V 0 bases short and J 5 bases short, with 8 bases between. The germline V gene encodes CDR1 MNHEY and CDR2 SMNVEV (reference sequence). The CDR3 is 15 residues long.

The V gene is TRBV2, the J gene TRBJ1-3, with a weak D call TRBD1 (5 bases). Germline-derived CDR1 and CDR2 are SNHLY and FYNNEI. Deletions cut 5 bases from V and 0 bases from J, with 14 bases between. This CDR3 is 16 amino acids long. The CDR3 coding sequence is TGTGCCAGCAGTAGGGGCCCACCCTCCTCTGGAAACACCATATATTTT. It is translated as CASSRGPPSSGNTIYF.

CDR3 sequence reads: CASSPWTSGNEQFF. The CDR3 nucleotides read TGTGCCAGCAGCCCCTGGACTAGTGGCAATGAGCAGTTCTTC. The rearrangement links TRBV3-1 (or the pseudogene TRBV3-2) to TRBJ2-1; 7 nucleotides match TRBD2. Per germline, CDR1 LGHDT and CDR2 YNNKEL (reference sequence). The CDR3 runs 14 residues. The V and J ends lost 4 bases and 6 bases, in that order; junction bases with no gene match: 6.

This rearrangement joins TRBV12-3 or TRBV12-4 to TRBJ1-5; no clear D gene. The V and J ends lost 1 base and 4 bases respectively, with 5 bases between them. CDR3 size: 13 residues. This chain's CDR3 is CASSLGPNQPQHF. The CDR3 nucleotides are TGTGCCAGCAGTTTAGGGCCGAATCAGCCCCAGCATTTT.

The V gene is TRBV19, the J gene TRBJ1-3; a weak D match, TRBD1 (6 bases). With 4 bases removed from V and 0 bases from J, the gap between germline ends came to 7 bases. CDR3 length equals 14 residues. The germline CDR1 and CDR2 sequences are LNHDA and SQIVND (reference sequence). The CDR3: CASSTGDSGNTIYF. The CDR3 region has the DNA TGTGCCAGTAGTACAGGGGACTCTGGAAACACCATATATTTT.

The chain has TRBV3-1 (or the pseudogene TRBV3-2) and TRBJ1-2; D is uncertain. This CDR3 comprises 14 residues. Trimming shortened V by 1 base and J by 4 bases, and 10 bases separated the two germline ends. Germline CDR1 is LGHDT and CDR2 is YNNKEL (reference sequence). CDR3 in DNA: TGTGCCAGCAGCCAAGGTTCGACGGGCTATGGCTACACCTTC. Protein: CASSQGSTGYGYTF.

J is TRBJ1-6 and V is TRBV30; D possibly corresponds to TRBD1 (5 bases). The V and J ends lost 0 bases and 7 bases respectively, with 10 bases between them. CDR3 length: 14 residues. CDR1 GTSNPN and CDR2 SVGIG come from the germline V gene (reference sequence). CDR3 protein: CAWSVQSGNSPLHF. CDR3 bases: TGTGCCTGGAGTGTACAGTCAGGGAATTCACCCCTCCACTTT.